Included here is one T cell receptor beta chain sequence, with context. Its antigen remains unknown. Deletions cut 2 bases from V and 0 bases from J, with 4 bases between. The CDR3 totals 13 residues. In germline, CDR1 is SNHLY, CDR2 FYNNEI. This entry belongs to a study of cytomegalovirus exposure and HLA in healthy donors. Study-level findings and limits: A few CMV-associated chains were confirmed in vitro to be specific for CMV antigens. The HLA-A and HLA-B alleles of most subjects were reportedly predicted accurately from TCR beta sequences. Among donors in an Asian-associated ancestry cluster, a later analysis reportedly found fewer N-insertions than the roughly 700-donor mean.

PCR was performed using 60 Vbeta and 13 Jbeta primers. Sequencing was performed with immunoSEQ multiplex PCR; in TCRdb, only in-frame clones are kept and a portion is missing. The data hold some 150,000 clones, with about 75% observed a single time. This chain connects TRBV2 to TRBJ1-1; no reliable D call. Sequencing input: PBMCs. This receptor was identified in a man in his fifties or sixties in good health and CMV-seronegative. The CDR3 sequence: CASSEQLNTEAFF. The CDR3 nucleotides are TGTGCCAGCAGTGAACAGTTGAACACTGAAGCTTTCTTT.